These 21 T cell receptor beta chains originate from one sample sequenced in a study of OX40 agonist ivuxolimab in advanced cancers. Sequencing used immunoSEQ multiplex PCR; TCRdb keeps in-frame clones, though not all of them. The sample holds tens of thousands of clones, about 91% seen once. The sequencing here drew on CD4+ or CD8+ T cells sorted from blood, taken in a trial of the OX40 agonist ivuxolimab. Receptor source: an adult with an advanced solid tumor such as melanoma, head and neck, liver or kidney cancer.

J is TRBJ2-1 and V is TRBV14; D remains ambiguous. Trimming removed 2 bases at V and 5 bases at J, with 7 bases between. There are 13 residues in the CDR3. In germline, CDR1 is SGHDN, CDR2 FVKESK. As DNA, the CDR3 is TGTGCCAGCAGCCAACTAGGCAACAATGAGCAGTTCTTC. Translated: CASSQLGNNEQFF.

V usage is TRBV28 and J usage is TRBJ1-1; possibly TRBD1 for D (6 bases). Germline CDR1 reads MDHEN; CDR2 reads SYDVKM. Trimming cost V 4 bases and J 2 bases, with 17 bases left between them. The CDR3 has 16 residues. DNA of the CDR3: TGTGCCAGCAGTTACCCACGGGACACAATCAACACTGAAGCTTTCTTT. It encodes CASSYPRDTINTEAFF.

The rearrangement links TRBV9 to TRBJ2-7; 10 bases align to TRBD2. V was clipped by 4 bases and J by 5 bases; unmatched bases: 12. This CDR3 spans 16 amino acids. CDR1 is SGDLS, CDR2 YYNGEE, per germline. In nucleotides, the CDR3 is TGTGCCAGCAGCTCACCCGGGAGCGGGAGGGAAAACGAGCAGTACTTC. Its translation is CASSSPGSGRENEQYF.

The chain's CDR3 is CATSMRPGQGKEQYF. CDR3 nucleotides: TGTGCCACCAGCATGCGTCCGGGACAGGGGAAGGAGCAGTACTTC. This sequence joins TRBV15 and TRBJ2-7; TRBD1 matches 10 bases. Germline V lookup: CDR1 LNHNV, CDR2 YYDKDF (reference sequence). The CDR3 totals 15 residues. V lost 4 bases to trimming and J lost 7 bases; unmatched junction nucleotides: 10. Supplemented by reference TRBV15 and TRBJ2-7, the full variable domain reads DAMVIQNPRYQVTQFGKPVTLSCSQTLNHNVMYWYQQKSSQAPKLLFHYYDKDFNNEADTPDNFQSRRPNTSFCFLDIRSPGLGDTAMYLCATSMRPGQGKEQYFGPGTRLTVT.

This chain uses TRBV28 with TRBJ2-3; D is unresolved. Trimming left V 3 bases short and J 0 bases short, with 10 bases between. This CDR3 has 15 residues. CDR1 is MDHEN, CDR2 SYDVKM, per germline. CDR3 sequence reads: CASSLGGPSTDTQYF. CDR3 nucleotide sequence: TGTGCCAGCAGTTTGGGCGGACCTAGCACAGATACGCAGTATTTT. Drawing the rest from reference TRBV28 and TRBJ2-3, the complete variable domain is DVKVTQSSRYLVKRTGEKVFLECVQDMDHENMFWYRQDPGLGLRLIYFSYDVKMKEKGDIPEGYSVSREKKERFSLILESASTNQTSMYLCASSLGGPSTDTQYFGPGTRLTVL.

This chain connects TRBV30 to TRBJ2-3; 9 bases align to TRBD2. Germline V lookup: CDR1 GTSNPN, CDR2 SVGIG (reference sequence). V shed 5 bases and J 8 bases; nucleotides not matched to a gene: 17. This CDR3 is built from 16 residues. CDR3 amino acids: CAWRGGLAGFLGTQYF. The CDR3 DNA is TGTGCCTGGCGGGGGGGGCTAGCGGGATTCCTAGGTACGCAGTATTTT.

This chain connects TRBV11-3 to TRBJ2-1, with D perhaps being TRBD1 or TRBD2 (6 bases each). V gave up 5 bases and J gave up 3 bases, with 17 bases separating them. This CDR3 comprises 16 residues. CDR1 SGHNT and CDR2 YENEEA come from the germline V gene. CDR3 in DNA: TGTGCCAGCAGCCTCGGGGGCGGGACGGACTACAATGAGCAGTTCTTC. This translates into CASSLGGGTDYNEQFF. The entire variable domain, with the rest obtained from reference TRBV11-3 and TRBJ2-1, is as follows: EAGVVQSPRYKIIEKKQPVAFWCNPISGHNTLYWYLQNLGQGPELLIRYENEEAVDDSQLPKDRFSAERLKGVDSTLKIQPAELGDSAVYLCASSLGGGTDYNEQFFGPGTRLTVL.

The chain couples TRBV27 to TRBJ1-5; 8 bases agree with TRBD1. The trim removed 6 bases at V and 2 bases at J, leaving 3 bases unmatched. The germline V gene encodes CDR1 MNHEY and CDR2 SMNVEV (reference sequence). The CDR3 runs to 14 residues. The CDR3 DNA reads as TGTGCCAGCAGCCCGGACAGGGGCAATCAGCCCCAGCATTTT. Amino acids: CASSPDRGNQPQHF.

This chain connects TRBV14 to TRBJ1-1, with 7 bases aligning to TRBD1. V lost 4 bases and J lost 4; bases outside the gene matches: 9. Germline V gene lookup returns CDR1 SGHDN and CDR2 FVKESK. The CDR3 contains 15 residues. This chain's CDR3 is CASSLYRGGGTEAFF. The CDR3 region has the DNA TGTGCCAGCAGCCTCTACAGGGGTGGAGGCACTGAAGCTTTCTTT.

This clone has a single count. V is TRBV28 and J is TRBJ1-2; D is unclear. The CDR3 contains 12 residues. Germline assignment: CDR1 MDHEN and CDR2 SYDVKM. Between the trimmed V and J ends, which lost 5 bases and 5 bases, there was a span of 9 bases. In nucleotides, the CDR3 is TGTGCCAGCAGTAGGACTGAGTATGGCTACACCTTC. It specifies CASSRTEYGYTF.

This clone is categorized as large. The chain is built from TRBV7-6 and TRBJ2-7; 7 positions match TRBD2. The germline gives CDR1 SGHVS, CDR2 FNYEAQ. CDR3 length: 15 amino acids. V lost 5 bases to trimming and J lost 1 base; unmatched junction nucleotides: 8. This CDR3 reads CASSPDGGGSYEQYF. As DNA, the CDR3 is TGTGCCAGCAGCCCGGACGGGGGAGGGTCCTACGAGCAGTACTTC.

The chain is built from TRBV6-5 and TRBJ1-2; D not resolved. The CDR3 is 11 residues long. V gave up 7 bases and J gave up 8 bases, with 11 bases separating them. Germline V gene lookup returns CDR1 MNHEY and CDR2 SVGAGI. This chain's CDR3 is CASTRTYGYTF. The CDR3 coding sequence is TGTGCCAGCACTAGAACTTACGGCTACACCTTC.

The chain has TRBV5-8 and TRBJ2-7; the D call may be TRBD1 or TRBD2 (5 bases each). Per germline, CDR1 SGHTS and CDR2 YDEGEE. The CDR3 consists of 15 residues. The V end lost 2 bases, the J end lost 5 bases, and 17 bases lay between the germline ends. In DNA, the CDR3 is TGTGCCAGCAGCTTCGGGGCTAGCCGCTTTGACGAGCAGTACTTC. It yields the protein CASSFGASRFDEQYF.

This chain connects TRBV28 to TRBJ2-2; a possible D gene is TRBD2 (6 bases). Deletions cut 6 bases from V and 2 bases from J, with 10 bases between. This CDR3 region has 14 residues. The germline V gene encodes CDR1 MDHEN and CDR2 SYDVKM. The CDR3 loop is CASSVGGNTGELFF. The DNA for the CDR3 is TGTGCCAGCAGCGTGGGGGGTAACACCGGGGAGCTGTTTTTT.

This clone came up a few times. V and J are TRBV2 and TRBJ2-7; no clear D gene. Trimming pared 4 bases from V and 2 bases from J, leaving 3 bases between. The CDR3 covers 11 residues. Germline assignment: CDR1 SNHLY and CDR2 FYNNEI. Here the CDR3 reads CASSVPYEQYF. The CDR3 DNA reads TGTGCCAGCAGTGTTCCCTACGAGCAGTACTTC.

The V and J genes are TRBV28 and TRBJ2-7; tentative D call: TRBD2 (6 bases). Germline CDR1 is MDHEN and CDR2 is SYDVKM. This CDR3 has 13 amino acids. V lost 3 bases to trimming and J lost 6 bases, with 12 bases between them. CDR3 nucleotides: TGTGCCAGCAGTTTCACGGGGGTCTCCGAGCAGTACTTC. Translation gives CASSFTGVSEQYF.

The chain is built from TRBV7-8 and TRBJ1-2; D is unresolved. Per germline, CDR1 SGHVS and CDR2 FQNEAQ. The CDR3 length is 12 residues. The V gene lost 1 base and the J gene lost 5 bases, with 5 bases spanning the gap. CDR3 nucleotides: TGTGCCAGCAGCTTAGACTTGTATGGCTACACCTTC. As protein: CASSLDLYGYTF. The full variable domain, rest sourced from reference TRBV7-8 and TRBJ1-2, is GAGVSQSPRYKVAKRGQDVALRCDPISGHVSLFWYQQALGQGPEFLTYFQNEAQLDKSGLPSDRFFAERPEGSVSTLKIQRTQQEDSAVYLCASSLDLYGYTFGSGTRLTVV.

V gene TRBV20-1 combines with J gene TRBJ1-1; D ambiguous. Germline V CDR1 and CDR2: DFQATT, SNEGSKA (reference sequence). This CDR3 comprises 11 residues. Between the trimmed V and J ends, which lost 1 base and 5 bases, there was a span of 5 bases. CDR3 amino acids: CSARAPTEAFF. In DNA form, the CDR3 reads TGCAGTGCTAGAGCCCCTACTGAAGCTTTCTTT.

The chain joins TRBV14 to TRBJ2-7, with TRBD2 matching over 8 bases. V was clipped by 1 base and J by 3 bases; unmatched bases: 2. Germline CDR1 reads SGHDN; CDR2 reads FVKESK. This CDR3 contains 14 residues. The CDR3 sequence: CASSQVAGRYEQYF. CDR3 bases: TGTGCCAGCAGCCAAGTAGCGGGGCGCTACGAGCAGTACTTC.

The rearrangement joins TRBV7-3 to TRBJ2-5; possibly TRBD2 for D (5 bases). Trimming took off 4 bases at V and 3 bases at J, with 18 bases between the two ends. The germline CDR1 and CDR2 sequences are SGHTA and FQGTGA. CDR3 length equals 16 residues. The chain's CDR3 is CASSSGVGGGEETQYF. Written as DNA, the CDR3 is TGTGCCAGCAGCTCAGGAGTGGGCGGAGGAGAAGAGACCCAGTACTTC. Together with reference TRBV7-3 and TRBJ2-5, the CDR3 gives the full variable domain: GAGVSQTPSNKVTEKGKYVELRCDPISGHTALYWYRQSLGQGPEFLIYFQGTGAADDSGLPNDRFFAVRPEGSVSTLKIQRTERGDSAVYLCASSSGVGGGEETQYFGPGTRLLVL.

The chain joins TRBV7-2 to TRBJ1-1; D gene ambiguous. V was trimmed by 2 bases and J by 1 base, leaving 8 bases between them. Looked up from germline, CDR1 is SGHTA and CDR2 is FQGNSA. The CDR3 totals 14 residues. CDR3 protein: CASSLTPTNTEAFF. Written as DNA, the CDR3 is TGTGCCAGCAGCTTAACACCCACGAACACTGAAGCTTTCTTT.